The entry below gives a single TCR beta chain sequence along with its context. Germline lookup yields CDR1 MNHEY and CDR2 SVGEGT. The CDR3 is 14 amino acids. Trimming pared 3 bases from V and 7 bases from J, leaving 13 bases between. The data originate from a study of blood T cell repertoires in COVID-19. Across the study: The United States, Italy and Spain were the sources of the acute and convalescent COVID-19 samples.

Per the original data handling: Amplification of reference gene primers was used by the study to estimate nucleated cell counts. The data were produced by immunoSEQ multiplex PCR, yet TCRdb's version contains in-frame clones alone and is incomplete. The V and J calls and clone size are taken from that table; D and trimming were inferred from the DNA. Found here are about 150,000 clones, 83% of them singletons; the top ten hold roughly 12%. Seattle enrolled patients during active infection and tracked them longitudinally. The genes are TRBV6-2 or TRBV6-3 and TRBJ2-1, with D uncertain. The source is a woman aged 60-75 years with COVID-19, enrolled during active disease. The sequenced sample consisted of peripheral blood. In DNA form, the CDR3 reads TGTGCCAGCAGTTATCTAGTCCAATTGAATGAGCAGTTCTTC. Amino acid sequence: CASSYLVQLNEQFF.